This T cell receptor (beta chain) originates from a study of blood T cells in healthy people across ages. Study as a whole: Template switching picked up about one barcoded beta molecule for each two T cells. Regarding the study as a whole: TCR beta diversity was tightly associated with the proportion of naive T cells.

This clonotype has a count of ten or more. The target antigen is unknown. The CDR3 extends over 15 amino acids. CDR1 and CDR2 from the germline V gene are LGHNA and YSLEER. The V and J ends lost 0 bases and 2 bases respectively, with 9 bases between them. For the second PCR, which ran for about 6 to 12 cycles, a sample-barcoded 5' primer and a J-beta primer mix were used. Every cDNA molecule carried a tag from a template-switch adaptor bearing 12 random nucleotides. In TCRdb, the 5' RACE reads were re-called with MiXCR into one record per CDR3 protein. The data contain around 850,000 distinct CDR3 sequences, 30% to 45% of them singletons. Total RNA was isolated from each sample in quantities of at least 5 micrograms.

Sequencing was done on a sample of blood. The receptor was isolated from a man aged 18 to 35 in good health. V usage is TRBV4-3 and J usage is TRBJ2-3; D not certain. The CDR3 DNA is TGCGCCAGCAGCCAAGATCCGGCGGCCACAGATACGCAGTATTTT. It codes for CASSQDPAATDTQYF.